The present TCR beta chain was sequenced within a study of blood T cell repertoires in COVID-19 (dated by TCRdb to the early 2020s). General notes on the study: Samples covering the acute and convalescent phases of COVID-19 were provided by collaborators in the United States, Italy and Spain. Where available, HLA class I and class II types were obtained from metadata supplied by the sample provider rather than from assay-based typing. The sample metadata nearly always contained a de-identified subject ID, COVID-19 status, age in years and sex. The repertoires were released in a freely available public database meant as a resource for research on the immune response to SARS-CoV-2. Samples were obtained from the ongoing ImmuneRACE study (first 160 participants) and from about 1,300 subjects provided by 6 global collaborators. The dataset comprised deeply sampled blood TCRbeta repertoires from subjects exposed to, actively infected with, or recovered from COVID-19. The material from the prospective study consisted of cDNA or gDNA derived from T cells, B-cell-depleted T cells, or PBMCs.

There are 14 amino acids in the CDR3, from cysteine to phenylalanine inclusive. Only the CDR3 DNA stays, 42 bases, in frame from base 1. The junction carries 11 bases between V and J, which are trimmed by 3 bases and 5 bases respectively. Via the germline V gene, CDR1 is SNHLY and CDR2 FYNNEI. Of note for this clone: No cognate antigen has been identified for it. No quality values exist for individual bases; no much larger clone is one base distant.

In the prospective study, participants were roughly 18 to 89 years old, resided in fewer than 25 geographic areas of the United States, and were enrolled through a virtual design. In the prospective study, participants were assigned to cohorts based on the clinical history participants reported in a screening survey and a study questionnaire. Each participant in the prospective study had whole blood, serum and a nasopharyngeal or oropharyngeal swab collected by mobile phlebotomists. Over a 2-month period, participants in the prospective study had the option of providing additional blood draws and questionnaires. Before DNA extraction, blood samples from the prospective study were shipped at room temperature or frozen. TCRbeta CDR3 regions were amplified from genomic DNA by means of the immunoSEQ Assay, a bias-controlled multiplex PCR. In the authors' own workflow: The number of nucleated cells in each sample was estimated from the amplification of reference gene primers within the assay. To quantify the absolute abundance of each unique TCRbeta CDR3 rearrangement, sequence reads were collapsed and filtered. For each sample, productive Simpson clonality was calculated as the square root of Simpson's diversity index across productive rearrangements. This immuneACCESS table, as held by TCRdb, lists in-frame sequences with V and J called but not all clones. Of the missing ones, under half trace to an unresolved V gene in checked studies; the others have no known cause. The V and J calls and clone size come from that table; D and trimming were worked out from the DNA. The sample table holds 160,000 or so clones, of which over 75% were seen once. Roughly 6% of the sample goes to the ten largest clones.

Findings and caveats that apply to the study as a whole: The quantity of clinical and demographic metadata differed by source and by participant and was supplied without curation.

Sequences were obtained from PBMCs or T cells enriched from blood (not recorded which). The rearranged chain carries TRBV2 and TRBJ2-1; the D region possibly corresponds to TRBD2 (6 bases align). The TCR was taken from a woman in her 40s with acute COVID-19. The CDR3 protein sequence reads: CASSDGVADNEQFF. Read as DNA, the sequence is TGTGCCAGCAGTGACGGGGTAGCGGACAATGAGCAGTTCTTC. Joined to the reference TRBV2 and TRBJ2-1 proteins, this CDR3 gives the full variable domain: EPEVTQTPSHQVTQMGQEVILRCVPISNHLYFYWYRQILGQKVEFLVSFYNNEISEKSEIFDDQFSVERPDGSNFTLKIRSTKLEDSAMYFCASSDGVADNEQFFGPGTRLTVL.